This T cell receptor (beta chain) is drawn from a study of vaccination and CD4 T cells after COVID-19. Whole-study context: In culture, cells were exposed to overlapping spike peptides from SARS-CoV-2, HCoV-NL63, HCoV-OC43 and HCoV-229E.

Treatment given: roughly 11-day PBMC culture with coronavirus spike peptide pools or control peptides (ViraFEST assay). TCRs were sequenced by ViraFEST after antigen-specific T cells had been expanded with peptide pools. CDR3 length equals 12 residues. CDR1 MNHEY and CDR2 SVGAGI come from the germline V gene. V gave up 4 bases and J gave up 1 base, with 4 bases separating them. Study-level results: Looking at convalescent patients, 304 of their 307 vaccine-specific clones were spike mono-reactive.

This clonotype was seen a few times. Its antigen remains unknown. The Oncomine TCR Beta short-read assay was applied to DNA of cultured CD4+ T cells. A single record per CDR3 protein comes from TCRdb applying MiXCR to the PCR reads. The sample has around 10,000 distinct CDR3 sequences; about 28% are singletons. The sample comprised cultured CD4+ T cells from blood. The origin of this receptor is a human donor with COVID-19. The chain carries TRBV6-5 and TRBJ1-1; D remains unclear. The CDR3 loop reads CASSLKNTEAFF. DNA for the CDR3: TGTGCCAGCAGTTTAAAGAACACTGAAGCTTTCTTT.